This TCR beta chain was identified in a study of control samples from healthy donors and cancer patients. Sequenced by immunoSEQ multiplex PCR; TCRdb stores in-frame clones only, minus some. The sample holds about 73,000 clones; about 90% are singletons and the top ten take around 19%. The sample holds one count of this clone. Germline lookup yields CDR1 GTSNPN and CDR2 SVGIG (reference sequence). This CDR3 contains 13 residues. Trimming stripped 4 bases from V and 5 bases from J, with 13 bases between. The rearrangement joins TRBV30 to TRBJ2-3; tentatively, D is TRBD1 (6 bases). The specimen was PBMCs. This receptor was identified in a man in his fifties or sixties with lung cancer. The CDR3 sequence is CAWNRVGGDTQYF. The CDR3 DNA sequence: TGTGCCTGGAACAGGGTTGGGGGAGATACGCAGTATTTT.